Presented here are 9 T cell receptor beta chains from one specimen sequenced in a study of T cell changes during pregnancy in multiple sclerosis. Profiling relied on immunoSEQ multiplex PCR, and the TCRdb table lists in-frame clones only, not all of them. The sample contains 20,000 to 25,000 clones, around nine tenths of which appear only once. Sequenced here: CD8+ T cells from peripheral blood mononuclear cells, sampled in the first trimester of pregnancy. These receptors were obtained from a female donor with multiple sclerosis, enrolled in a pregnancy study.

The chain couples TRBV7-9 to TRBJ2-3; unclear D gene. The CDR3 has 12 residues. V lost 6 bases and J 4 bases, leaving 8 bases between the germline ends. Germline assignment: CDR1 SEHNR and CDR2 FQNEAQ (reference sequence). The CDR3 nucleotides read TGTGCCAGCAGTTGGGCTTCAGATACGCAGTATTTT. Encoded protein: CASSWASDTQYF.

The chain employs TRBV7-2 and TRBJ1-1, with D perhaps matching TRBD1 (6 bases). V was cut by 1 base and J by 5 bases, with 14 bases left in between. Germline values: CDR1 SGHTA, CDR2 FQGNSA. This CDR3 region has 15 residues. CDR3 sequence: CASSLVKTGPTEAFF. The CDR3 region has the DNA TGTGCCAGCAGCTTAGTTAAGACAGGTCCGACTGAAGCTTTCTTT.

The chain uses TRBV16 and TRBJ1-4; D is undetermined. V gave up 1 base and J gave up 0 bases, with 12 bases separating them. Germline CDR1 is KGHSY and CDR2 is FQNENV. The CDR3 has 17 residues. The CDR3 nucleotides read TGTGCCAGCAGCCAATTAGACATACAAGCAACTAATGAAAAACTGTTTTTT. Protein sequence: CASSQLDIQATNEKLFF. Full variable domain (rest looked up from reference TRBV16 and TRBJ1-4): GEEVAQTPKHLVRGEGQKAKLYCAPIKGHSYVFWYQQVLKNEFKFLISFQNENVFDETGMPKERFSAKCLPNSPCSLEIQATKLEDSAVYFCASSQLDIQATNEKLFFGSGTQLSVL.

This chain uses TRBV5-4 with TRBJ2-3, with 8 positions matching TRBD1. Germline V gene data show CDR1 as SGHNT and CDR2 as YYREEE (reference sequence). V shed 0 bases, J shed 3 bases, and the junction held 0 bases outside the gene matches. This CDR3 contains 14 residues. The CDR3 sequence is CASSLGDRTDTQYF. CDR3 DNA sequence: TGTGCCAGCAGCTTGGGGGACAGGACAGATACGCAGTATTTT.

The J gene is TRBJ1-5, the V gene TRBV27; no reliable D call. The CDR3 is 13 residues long. Germline V CDR1 and CDR2: MNHEY, SMNVEV (reference sequence). The germline V and J ends were trimmed by 3 bases and 7 bases, with 10 bases remaining between them. The CDR3 is CASSFQAGQPQHF. The CDR3 nucleotides read TGTGCCAGCAGTTTTCAGGCCGGCCAGCCCCAGCATTTT.

The chain is built from TRBV2 and TRBJ1-4; D perhaps matches TRBD1 (6 bases). The V end was cut by 8 bases, the J end by 7 bases, with 14 bases between. The germline gives CDR1 SNHLY, CDR2 FYNNEI. The CDR3 extends over 13 amino acids. The chain's CDR3 is CASEDRGVEKLFF. In DNA, the CDR3 is TGTGCCAGCGAGGACAGAGGGGTTGAAAAACTGTTTTTT.

J is TRBJ2-7 and V is TRBV7-9; 12 bases agree with TRBD2. The CDR3 length is 15 residues. After removal of 5 bases from V and 4 bases from J, the junction contained 6 bases not matched to a gene. Germline V gene sequence: CDR1 SEHNR, CDR2 FQNEAQ (reference sequence). The CDR3 loop is CASSTTSGRSYEQYF. CDR3 coding DNA: TGTGCCAGCAGCACGACTAGCGGGAGATCTTACGAGCAGTACTTC. The full variable domain, in which reference TRBV7-9 and TRBJ2-7 provide the parts outside the CDR3, is DTGVSQNPRHKITKRGQNVTFRCDPISEHNRLYWYRQTLGQGPEFLTYFQNEAQLEKSRLLSDRFSAERPKGSFSTLEIQRTEQGDSAMYLCASSTTSGRSYEQYFGPGTRLTVT.

The chain combines TRBV29-1 with TRBJ2-5, with D perhaps matching TRBD1 (6 bases). This CDR3 spans 16 amino acids. V gave up 7 bases and J gave up 4 bases, with 25 bases separating them. In germline, CDR1 is SQVTM, CDR2 ANQGSEA. The CDR3 sequence is CSAWDNPGHPSETQYF. The CDR3 region has the DNA TGCAGCGCATGGGATAATCCGGGACACCCATCAGAGACCCAGTACTTC.

This clone came up once. V and J are TRBV7-2 and TRBJ2-7; 8 bases match TRBD1. Per the germline V gene, CDR1 is SGHTA and CDR2 is FQGNSA. The CDR3 length is 15 residues. Unmatched junction bases numbered 6, after V lost 0 bases and J lost 5 bases. The CDR3 loop is CASSLALPGGNEQYF. The CDR3 DNA follows: TGTGCCAGCAGCTTAGCGCTTCCAGGGGGCAACGAGCAGTACTTC.